In its sample, the clone carrying this T cell receptor beta chain was seen many times. The authors divided CD4+ cells into CD45RA+ naive and CD45RA-negative memory subsets. These data come from a study of shared clonotypes between healthy human individuals. At the level of the study: The cohort had two women and a few men, ages 18 to 49. The study used three CD4 naive, three CD4 memory, two CD8 naive and one CD8 memory plate per donor.

The germline V and J ends were trimmed by 0 bases and 2 bases, with 9 bases remaining between them. This CDR3 spans 15 amino acids. The germline V gene has CDR1 SGHRS and CDR2 YFSETQ. Sorted-subset replicate PCRs used around 220 ng DNA, some 33,000 T cell genomes. Data came from immunoSEQ multiplex PCR; TCRdb stores just in-frame clones and leaves some out. Counted here are about 660,000 clones, approximately 79% occurring once; the ten biggest clones make up approximately 1.8%. The source is a woman aged 30 to 39 in good health. The specimen sequenced was memory CD4+ T cells sorted from blood. As to subset: CD45RA-negative fraction. This chain uses TRBV5-1 with TRBJ2-1; D is unclear. The CDR3 DNA reads as TGCGCCAGCAGCTTGGGGTCCCCAACCTACAATGAGCAGTTCTTC. It translates to CASSLGSPTYNEQFF. The full variable domain, in which reference TRBV5-1 and TRBJ2-1 provide the parts outside the CDR3, is KAGVTQTPRYLIKTRGQQVTLSCSPISGHRSVSWYQQTPGQGLQFLFEYFSETQRNKGNFPGRFSGRQFSNSRSEMNVSTLELGDSALYLCASSLGSPTYNEQFFGPGTRLTVL.